This T cell receptor beta chain is drawn from a study of neurological immune-mediated disorders. The CDR3 totals 11 residues. V shed 6 bases and J shed 14 bases, with 14 bases lying between them. CDR1 is DFQATT and CDR2 is SNEGSKA in the germline V gene (reference sequence). TCRdb used MiXCR to reprocess the 5' RACE reads, holding one entry per CDR3 protein. The data hold 15,000 to 20,000 distinct CDR3 sequences, with over 25% observed a single time. This clonotype is labeled as medium-sized. Antigen: not known. Study results and caveats: HTLV-1-associated myelopathy had the most TCR clonal expansion, and multiple sclerosis had the least, less than healthy controls. Expanded clones shared no CDR3 amino acid sequences across subjects, suggesting private repertoires in all groups.

V gene TRBV20-1 combines with J gene TRBJ1-6; TRBD1 might be the D (5 bases). The receptor comes from a man aged 45 to 65 with HTLV-1-associated myelopathy (HAM/TSP). Sequencing was carried out using PBMCs. The CDR3 sequence is CSARDRVSLHF. The CDR3 DNA is TGCAGTGCCAGGGACCGGGTTTCCCTCCACTTT.